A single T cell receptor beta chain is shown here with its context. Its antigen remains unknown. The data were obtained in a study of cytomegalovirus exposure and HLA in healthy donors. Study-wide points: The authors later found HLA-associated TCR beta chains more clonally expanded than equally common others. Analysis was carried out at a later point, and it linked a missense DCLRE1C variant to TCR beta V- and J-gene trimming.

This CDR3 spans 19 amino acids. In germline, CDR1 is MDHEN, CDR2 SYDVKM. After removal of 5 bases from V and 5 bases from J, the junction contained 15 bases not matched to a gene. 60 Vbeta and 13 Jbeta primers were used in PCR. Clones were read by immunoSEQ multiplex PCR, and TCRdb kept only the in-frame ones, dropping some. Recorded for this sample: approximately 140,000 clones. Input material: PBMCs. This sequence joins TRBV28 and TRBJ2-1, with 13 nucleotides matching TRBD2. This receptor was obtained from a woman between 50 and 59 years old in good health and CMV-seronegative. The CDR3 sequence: CASSPPGLAGVQLDNEQFF. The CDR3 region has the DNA TGTGCCAGCAGTCCCCCTGGACTAGCGGGAGTACAATTAGACAATGAGCAGTTCTTC.